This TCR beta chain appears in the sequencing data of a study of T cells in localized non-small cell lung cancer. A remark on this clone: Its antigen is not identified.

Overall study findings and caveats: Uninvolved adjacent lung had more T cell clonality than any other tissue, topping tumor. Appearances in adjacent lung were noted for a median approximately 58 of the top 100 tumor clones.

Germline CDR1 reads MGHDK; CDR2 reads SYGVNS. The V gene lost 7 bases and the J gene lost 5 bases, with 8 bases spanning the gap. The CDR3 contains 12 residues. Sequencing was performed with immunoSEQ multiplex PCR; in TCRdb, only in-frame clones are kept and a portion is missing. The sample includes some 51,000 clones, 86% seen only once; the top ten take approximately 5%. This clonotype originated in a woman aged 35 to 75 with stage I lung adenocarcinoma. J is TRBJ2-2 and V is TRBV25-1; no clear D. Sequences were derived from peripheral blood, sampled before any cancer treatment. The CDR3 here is CASTELTGELFF. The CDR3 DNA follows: TGTGCCAGCACGGAATTGACCGGGGAGCTGTTTTTT.